This T cell receptor beta chain is from a study of response to subunit inactivated influenza vaccine. Study-level points and caveats: Few new T cells, the authors suggested, are recruited by each seasonal influenza vaccination.

In TCRdb, the RT-PCR reads were re-called with MiXCR into one record per CDR3 protein. The repertoire holds around 650,000 distinct CDR3 sequences, with about 15% as singletons. This CDR3 has 10 residues. The V gene's germline CDR1 is LGHDT and CDR2 YNNKEL (reference sequence). V lost 8 bases, J lost 9 bases, and 8 bases lay in between. Turning to this clonotype: Its antigen is unidentified.

This chain uses TRBV3-1 with TRBJ2-1; D is ambiguous. The sequencing here drew on PBMCs from blood, taken 11 to 12 days after vaccination. The receptor was derived from a man aged 50 to 60 who received an inactivated influenza vaccine. CDR3 DNA: TGTGCCAGCGGGGATTTTGAGCAGTTCTTC. It specifies CASGDFEQFF.